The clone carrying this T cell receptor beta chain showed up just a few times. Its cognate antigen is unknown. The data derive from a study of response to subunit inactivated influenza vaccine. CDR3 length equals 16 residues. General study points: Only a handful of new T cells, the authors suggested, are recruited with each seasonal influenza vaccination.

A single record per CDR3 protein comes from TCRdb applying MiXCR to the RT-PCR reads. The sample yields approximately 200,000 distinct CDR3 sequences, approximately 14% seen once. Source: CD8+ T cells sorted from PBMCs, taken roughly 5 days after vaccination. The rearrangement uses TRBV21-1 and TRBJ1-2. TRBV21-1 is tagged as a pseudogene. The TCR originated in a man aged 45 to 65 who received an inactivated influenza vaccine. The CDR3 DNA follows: TGTGCCAGCAGCAAAGCGGGCCGGTGGTGGAACTATGGCTACACCTTC. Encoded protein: CASSKAGRWWNYGYTF.